The clone carrying this T cell receptor (beta chain) was detected ten times or more. This sample is drawn from a study of T cells in Graves' hyperthyroidism and ophthalmopathy. Study background: Peripheral blood was secured at the point of initial diagnosis, before any treatment.

Newly diagnosed hyperthyroidism, duration under 2 months, in patients aged 18 to 65. Reasons for excluding patients were uncontrolled infection, other autoimmune disease, pregnancy or lactation. Regions amplified from RNA transcripts were the TCR beta CDR3 regions. TCR CDR3 regions were first amplified by RT-PCR with HTBI primers. TCRdb re-called the multiplex PCR reads through MiXCR, storing one row per CDR3 protein. This sample has hundreds of thousands of distinct CDR3 sequences; around 13% occur once, and the top ten carry 20% to 25%. CDR3 length equals 14 residues. With 3 bases removed from V and 0 bases from J, the gap between germline ends came to 12 bases. Germline CDR1 DFQATT, CDR2 SNEGSKA (reference sequence).

This clonotype originated in a woman in her thirties with Graves' hyperthyroidism. Sequences were obtained from blood. This rearrangement joins TRBV20-1 to TRBJ2-7; no clear D gene. The CDR3 spells CSASQWGSSYEQYF. CDR3 nucleotide sequence: TGCAGTGCTAGTCAGTGGGGAAGCTCCTACGAGCAGTACTTC.